This T cell receptor beta chain derives from a study of blood T cell repertoires in COVID-19 (dated by TCRdb to the early 2020s). Background for the entire study: The collaborator samples originated in the United States, Italy and Spain and spanned the acute and convalescent phases of COVID-19. The prospective study material was composed of cDNA or gDNA derived from T cells, B-cell-depleted T cells, or PBMCs. Subjects who had been exposed to COVID-19, were actively infected with it, or had recovered from it provided the deeply sampled blood TCRbeta repertoires that made up the dataset. The repertoires were released in a freely available public database intended as a resource for research on the immune response to SARS-CoV-2. The samples were drawn from the first 160 participants of the ongoing ImmuneRACE study and from 1,254 subjects provided by 6 global collaborators. Sample metadata almost always included a de-identified subject ID, COVID-19 status, age in years and sex. HLA class I and class II types, where available, came from metadata supplied by the sample provider rather than from assay-based typing.

The immunoSEQ Assay, a bias-controlled multiplex PCR, was used to amplify TCRbeta CDR3 regions from genomic DNA. Per the authors' processing: The number of nucleated cells in each sample was estimated from the amplification of reference gene primers within the assay. Sequence reads were collapsed and filtered to measure the absolute abundance of every unique TCRbeta CDR3 rearrangement. For each sample, productive Simpson clonality was calculated by taking the square root of Simpson's diversity index across productive rearrangements. The source is immuneACCESS, and TCRdb retained only in-frame sequences with V and J called. Part of the clones is not carried over; for the studies checked, unresolved V genes explain less than half of this, and the remainder is unexplained. V and J calls and clone size come straight from that table; D and trimming were deduced from the DNA. The sample records some 250,000 clones, approximately 91% of which are singletons. Under 3% of the sample is held by the ten biggest clonotypes.

Enrolling through a virtual design, the prospective study's participants ranged in age from about 18 to 100 years and lived across approximately 25 United States geographic areas. To assign participants to cohorts, the prospective study relied on clinical history that participants themselves reported in a screening survey and a study questionnaire. Mobile phlebotomists in the prospective study collected whole blood, serum and a nasopharyngeal or oropharyngeal swab from every participant. Participants in the prospective study had the option to provide additional blood draws and questionnaires over an approximately two-month period. Prospective study blood samples were shipped either frozen or at room temperature before DNA extraction. Taken from the germline V gene (reference sequence), the CDR1 and CDR2 loops are LNHNV and YYDKDF. Between the V and J ends, shortened by 5 bases and 7 bases respectively, the junction contains 21 bases. Taken from cysteine to phenylalanine, the CDR3 has 16 residues. Of all the DNA, just the CDR3 is kept, 48 bases in frame from base 1.

Overall study results and their limits: Clinical and demographic metadata were provided uncurated, with the amount varying by source and participant.

Remarks on this clone: Its antigen is still unknown. No much larger clonotype is one base removed from it; base qualities were not supplied.

Input material: PBMCs or T cells enriched from blood (not recorded which). The V and J genes are TRBV15 and TRBJ1-5; the D gene is unclear. This TCR was sampled from a woman aged 35 to 49 with acute COVID-19. CDR3 reads: CATSSRRASATQPQHF. The nucleotide sequence reads as follows: TGTGCCACCAGCTCCCGGAGGGCCTCTGCTACCCAGCCCCAGCATTTT.